This T cell receptor (beta chain) was recorded in a study of identical twins. Study findings and constraints: Insertions ran lower in abundant cord blood beta clonotypes, though not in memory repertoires.

Germline CDR1 SGHTA, CDR2 FQGNSA. V was pared by 6 bases and J by 1 base, with 16 bases between. This CDR3 is built from 15 residues. This clonotype showed up just a few times. The antigen remains undetermined. After template switching added a universal primer site, the resulting cDNA carried unique molecular identifiers. TCRdb reprocessed the 5' RACE reads via MiXCR and lists one record per CDR3 protein. Altogether about 720,000 distinct CDR3 sequences are present, over 15% being singletons, with the ten largest covering under 15%. The data were also submitted as part of a second study, on T cells expressing NK-cell markers. From that second work: CD3+CD56+NKG2C+, CD3+CD56+NKG2C- and CD3+CD56-NKG2C+ T cells, once sorted, supplied the TCR beta repertoires.

The rearrangement joins TRBV7-2 to TRBJ2-7; D tentatively fits TRBD1 or TRBD2 (5 bases each). The sample consisted of PBMCs. This clonotype was sampled from a woman younger than 30 in good health. The CDR3 sequence: CASRSTGTASYEQYF. The CDR3 DNA reads as TGTGCCAGCAGGTCAACCGGGACGGCGTCCTACGAGCAGTACTTC.